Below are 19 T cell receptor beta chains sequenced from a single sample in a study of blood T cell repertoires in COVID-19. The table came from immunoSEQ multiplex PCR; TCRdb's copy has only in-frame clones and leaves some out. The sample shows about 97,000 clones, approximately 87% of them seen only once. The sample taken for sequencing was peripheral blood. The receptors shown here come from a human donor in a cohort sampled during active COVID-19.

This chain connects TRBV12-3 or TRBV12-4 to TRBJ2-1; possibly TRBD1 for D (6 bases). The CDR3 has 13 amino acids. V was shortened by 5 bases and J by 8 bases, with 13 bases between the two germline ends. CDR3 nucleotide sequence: TGTGCCAGCAGTCCTAATTCAGGGGATGAGCAGTTCTTC. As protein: CASSPNSGDEQFF.

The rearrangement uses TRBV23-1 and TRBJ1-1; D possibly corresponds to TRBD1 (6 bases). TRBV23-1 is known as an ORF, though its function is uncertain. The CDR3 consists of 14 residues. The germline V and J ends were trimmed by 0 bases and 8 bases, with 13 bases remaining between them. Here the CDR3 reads CASSQSRGGKEAFF. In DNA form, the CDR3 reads TGCGCCAGCAGTCAATCCCGCGGGGGCAAAGAAGCTTTCTTT.

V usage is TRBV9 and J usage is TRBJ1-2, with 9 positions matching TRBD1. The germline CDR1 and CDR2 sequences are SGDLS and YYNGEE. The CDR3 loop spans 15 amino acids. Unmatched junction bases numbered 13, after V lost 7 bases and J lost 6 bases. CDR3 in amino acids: CASANIRDRVNGYTF. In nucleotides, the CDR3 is TGTGCCAGCGCCAATATCCGGGACAGGGTCAATGGCTACACCTTC.

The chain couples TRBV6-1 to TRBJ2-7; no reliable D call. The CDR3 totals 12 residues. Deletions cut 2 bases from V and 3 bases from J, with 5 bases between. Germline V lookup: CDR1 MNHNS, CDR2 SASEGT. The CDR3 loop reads CASSESSYEQYF. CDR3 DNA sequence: TGTGCCAGCAGTGAATCCAGCTACGAGCAGTACTTC.

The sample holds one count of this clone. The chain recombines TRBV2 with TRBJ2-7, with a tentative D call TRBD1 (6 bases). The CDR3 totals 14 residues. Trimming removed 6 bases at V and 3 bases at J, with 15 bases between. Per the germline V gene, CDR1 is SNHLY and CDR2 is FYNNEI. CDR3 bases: TGTGCCAGCAGGGAGGCGACAGGAGACTACGAGCAGTACTTC. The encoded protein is CASREATGDYEQYF.

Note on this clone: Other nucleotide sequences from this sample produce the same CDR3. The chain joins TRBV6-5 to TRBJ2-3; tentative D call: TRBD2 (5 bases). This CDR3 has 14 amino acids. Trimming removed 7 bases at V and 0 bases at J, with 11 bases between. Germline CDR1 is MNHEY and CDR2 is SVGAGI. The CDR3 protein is CASKEGPSTDTQYF. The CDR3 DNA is TGTGCCAGCAAAGAGGGCCCTAGCACAGATACGCAGTATTTT.

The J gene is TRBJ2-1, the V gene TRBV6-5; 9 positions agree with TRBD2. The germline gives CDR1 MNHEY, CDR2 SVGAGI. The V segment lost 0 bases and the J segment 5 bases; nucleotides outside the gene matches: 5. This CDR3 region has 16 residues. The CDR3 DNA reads TGTGCCAGCAGTTACTCGGGCGGGAGGGGGAACAATGAGCAGTTCTTC. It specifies CASSYSGGRGNNEQFF.

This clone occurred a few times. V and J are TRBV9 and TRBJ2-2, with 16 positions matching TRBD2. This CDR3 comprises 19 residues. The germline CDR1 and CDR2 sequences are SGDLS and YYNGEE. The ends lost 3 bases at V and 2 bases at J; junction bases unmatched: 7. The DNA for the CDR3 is TGTGCCAGCAGCGGTGCCGGGACTAGCGGGAGGGTAAACACCGGGGAGCTGTTTTTT. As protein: CASSGAGTSGRVNTGELFF.

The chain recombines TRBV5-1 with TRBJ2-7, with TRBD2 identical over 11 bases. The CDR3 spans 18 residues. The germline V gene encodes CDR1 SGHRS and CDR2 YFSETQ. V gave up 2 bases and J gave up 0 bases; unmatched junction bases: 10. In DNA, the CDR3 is TGCGCCAGCAGCTTTCCGGGACTAGCGGAGTTCATCTCCTACGAGCAGTACTTC. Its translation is CASSFPGLAEFISYEQYF.

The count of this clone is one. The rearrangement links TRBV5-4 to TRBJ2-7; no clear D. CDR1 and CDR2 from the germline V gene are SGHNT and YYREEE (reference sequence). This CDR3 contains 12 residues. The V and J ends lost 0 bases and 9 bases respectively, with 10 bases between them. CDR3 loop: CASSLGPTGQYF. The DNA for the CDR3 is TGTGCCAGCAGCTTGGGTCCAACTGGGCAGTACTTC.

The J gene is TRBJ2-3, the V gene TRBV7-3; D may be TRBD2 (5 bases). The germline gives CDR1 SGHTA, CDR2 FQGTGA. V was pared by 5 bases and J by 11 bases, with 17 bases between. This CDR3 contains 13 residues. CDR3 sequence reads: CASSPIERAMQYF. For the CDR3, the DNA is TGTGCCAGCAGCCCTATTGAGAGGGCTATGCAGTATTTT.

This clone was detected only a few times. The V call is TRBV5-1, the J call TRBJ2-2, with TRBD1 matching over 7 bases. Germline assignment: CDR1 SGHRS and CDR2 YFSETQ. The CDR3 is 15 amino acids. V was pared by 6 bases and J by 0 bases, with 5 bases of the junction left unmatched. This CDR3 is CASTTGWTNTGELFF. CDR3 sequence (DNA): TGCGCCAGCACGACAGGGTGGACGAACACCGGGGAGCTGTTTTTT.

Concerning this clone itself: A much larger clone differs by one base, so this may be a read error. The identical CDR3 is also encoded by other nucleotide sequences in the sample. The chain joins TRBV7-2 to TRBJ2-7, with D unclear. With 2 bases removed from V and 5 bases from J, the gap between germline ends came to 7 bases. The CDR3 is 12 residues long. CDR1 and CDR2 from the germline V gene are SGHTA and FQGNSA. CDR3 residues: CASSLRLHEQYF. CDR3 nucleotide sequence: TGTGCCAGCAGCTTACGACTCCACGAGCAGTACTTC. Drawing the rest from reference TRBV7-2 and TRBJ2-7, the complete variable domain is GAGVSQSPSNKVTEKGKDVELRCDPISGHTALYWYRQSLGQGLEFLIYFQGNSAPDKSGLPSDRFSAERTGGSVSTLTIQRTQQEDSAVYLCASSLRLHEQYFGPGTRLTVT.

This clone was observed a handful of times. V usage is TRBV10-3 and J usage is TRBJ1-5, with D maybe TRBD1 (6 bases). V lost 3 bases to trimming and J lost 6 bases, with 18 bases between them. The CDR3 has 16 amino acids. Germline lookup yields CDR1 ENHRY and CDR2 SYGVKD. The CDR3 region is CAISDNTGFKAQPQHF. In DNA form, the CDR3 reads TGTGCCATCAGTGACAATACAGGGTTTAAGGCTCAGCCCCAGCATTTT.

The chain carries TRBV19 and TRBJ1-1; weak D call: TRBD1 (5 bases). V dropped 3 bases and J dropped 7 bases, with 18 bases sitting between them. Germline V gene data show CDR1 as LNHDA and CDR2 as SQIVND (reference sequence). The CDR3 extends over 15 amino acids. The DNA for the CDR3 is TGTGCCAGTAGTATCGGCGGGACTGCGACCATTGAAGCTTTCTTT. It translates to CASSIGGTATIEAFF. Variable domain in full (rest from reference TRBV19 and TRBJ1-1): DGGITQSPKYLFRKEGQNVTLSCEQNLNHDAMYWYRQDPGQGLRLIYYSQIVNDFQKGDIAEGYSVSREKKESFPLTVTSAQKNPTAFYLCASSIGGTATIEAFFGQGTRLTVV.

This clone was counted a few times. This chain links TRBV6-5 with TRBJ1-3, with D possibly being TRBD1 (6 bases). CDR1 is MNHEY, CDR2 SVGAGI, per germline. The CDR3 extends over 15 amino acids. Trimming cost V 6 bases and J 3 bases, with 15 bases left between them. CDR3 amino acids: CASSQGQFDGNTIYF. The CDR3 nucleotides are TGTGCCAGCAGCCAAGGACAGTTCGATGGAAACACCATATATTTT.

CDR3 loop: CASSNYGGNTIYF. Here the CDR3 DNA reads TGTGCCAGCAGTAATTACGGGGGAAACACCATATATTTT. The chain carries TRBV5-4 and TRBJ1-3; D unclear. V was clipped by 5 bases and J by 4 bases, with 10 bases between them. Germline V CDR1 and CDR2: SGHNT, YYREEE (reference sequence). The CDR3 runs 13 residues.

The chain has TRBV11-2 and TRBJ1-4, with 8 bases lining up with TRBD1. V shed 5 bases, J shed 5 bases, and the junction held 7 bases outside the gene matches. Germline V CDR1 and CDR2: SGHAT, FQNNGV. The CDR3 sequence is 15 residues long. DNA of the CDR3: TGTGCCAGCAGCCCGACAGGGGCAGAAAATGAAAAACTGTTTTTT. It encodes CASSPTGAENEKLFF.

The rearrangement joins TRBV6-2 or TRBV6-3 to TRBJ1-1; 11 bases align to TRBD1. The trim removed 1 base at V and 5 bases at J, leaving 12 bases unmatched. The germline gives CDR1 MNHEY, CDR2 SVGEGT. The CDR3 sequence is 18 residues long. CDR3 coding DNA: TGTGCCAGCAGTTACTTAGGGACAGGGGGAGTAGGTCGGACTGAAGCTTTCTTT. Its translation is CASSYLGTGGVGRTEAFF.